A selection of T cell receptor beta chains follows, all from one sample in a study of cytotoxic CD8 clonotypes in ibrutinib-treated CLL. Repertoires were generated with immunoSEQ multiplex PCR, while TCRdb's copy carries only in-frame clones and drops some. The table records hundreds of thousands of clones, approximately 75% of them present only once. The sample was PBMCs, taken after 12 months of ibrutinib treatment. Receptors were obtained from a human donor with chronic lymphocytic leukemia. Each CDR3 is given without its conserved first and last residue. Each record gives: V gene, J gene, clone size, CDR3 protein. Not all rows give a size; the values are once, few, many and, for expanded clones, a class.

TRBV5-1	TRBJ2-3	few	ASSTSSTDTQY
TRBV11-3	TRBJ2-3	.	ASSLDGATRDTQY
TRBV6-5	TRBJ2-2	.	ASRTYRGAGELF
TRBV27	TRBJ2-7	.	ASSLGGEQY
TRBV19	TRBJ2-2	.	ASSISWGGELF
TRBV7-9	TRBJ1-1	once	ASSLPDDEAF
TRBV29-1	TRBJ2-2	.	SVRDRENTGELF
TRBV4-1	TRBJ1-2	.	ASSPRQGAYGYT
TRBV19	TRBJ2-7	few	ASSPKLRNWEQY
TRBV6-1	TRBJ2-1	.	ASSETSGGPDEQF
TRBV7-9	TRBJ1-5	.	ASSLGRNGAPLGAPQH
TRBV2	TRBJ2-7	few	ASSVRGMGEQY
TRBV21-1	TRBJ1-1	few	ASSKEGGTGDTEAF
TRBV27	TRBJ2-7	.	ASSSLQRAGPPSYEQY
TRBV6-1	TRBJ2-5	.	ATADRAPQETQY
TRBV7-6	TRBJ2-3	.	ASSLDSGGTDTQY
TRBV6-4	TRBJ2-3	.	ASSAVAGGSTDTQY
TRBV29-1	TRBJ1-1	few	SVSFMNTEAF
TRBV30	TRBJ1-2	.	ASSRDREGYT
TRBV6-1	TRBJ2-3	.	ASRSLGTQY
TRBV9	TRBJ2-3	once	ASSVEPEGGSTQY
TRBV6-5	TRBJ1-1	once	ASSYSSGSGTEAF
TRBV15	TRBJ1-2	.	ATSRVRGGIDYGYT
TRBV5-1	TRBJ2-7	.	ASSPSAGTKNYEQY
TRBV29-1	TRBJ1-2	few	SVGMDYGYT
TRBV28	TRBJ1-1	.	ASSVGTGLNTEAF
TRBV5-1	TRBJ2-3	.	ASSSVGAGDTQY
TRBV4-1	TRBJ1-1	.	ASSQAGGVAF
TRBV2	TRBJ2-7	.	ASSVAGEQY
TRBV18	TRBJ1-2	.	ASSPGQGYHSYGYT
TRBV25-1	TRBJ2-1	many	ASRGLAVPMGSYNEQF
TRBV2	TRBJ2-7	once	ASSPVFYEQY
TRBV18	TRBJ2-5	.	ASSPPVVETQY
TRBV2	TRBJ2-3	.	ASSGTDPITDTQY
TRBV10-2	TRBJ2-7	.	ASSGPWAGGNTGYEQY
TRBV11-3	TRBJ2-1	.	ASSLDRGEQF
TRBV4-1	TRBJ2-7	.	ASSQGTGGGYEQY
TRBV25-1	TRBJ1-3	.	ASSWTRGNTIY
TRBV30	TRBJ1-1	.	AWSASSTTNTEAF
TRBV5-8	TRBJ1-5	few	ASSLAQPQH
TRBV4-1	TRBJ2-2	.	ASSQVKAVNTGELF
TRBV18	TRBJ1-2	.	ASSPPTDSYYGYT
TRBV11-2	TRBJ1-3	.	ASSRPRDTIY
TRBV5-1	TRBJ2-7	.	ASSQGQSYEQY
TRBV2	TRBJ2-7	.	ASSPSHLRTAKRYEQY
TRBV30	TRBJ2-7	.	AWRPAAMLREQY
TRBV27	TRBJ2-7	.	ASSLLAGGGEQY
TRBV9	TRBJ2-5	.	ASSPWGGETQY
TRBV19	TRBJ1-1	.	ASSPDVRTREAF
TRBV9	TRBJ2-3	.	ASSLNPGQQRTDTQY
TRBV7-9	TRBJ1-2	.	ASSPGGGRGYT
TRBV18	TRBJ2-5	.	ASSPSGQETQY
TRBV2	TRBJ2-7	few	ASRHRDSYYEQY
TRBV28	TRBJ1-1	.	ASSFGGLYTEAF